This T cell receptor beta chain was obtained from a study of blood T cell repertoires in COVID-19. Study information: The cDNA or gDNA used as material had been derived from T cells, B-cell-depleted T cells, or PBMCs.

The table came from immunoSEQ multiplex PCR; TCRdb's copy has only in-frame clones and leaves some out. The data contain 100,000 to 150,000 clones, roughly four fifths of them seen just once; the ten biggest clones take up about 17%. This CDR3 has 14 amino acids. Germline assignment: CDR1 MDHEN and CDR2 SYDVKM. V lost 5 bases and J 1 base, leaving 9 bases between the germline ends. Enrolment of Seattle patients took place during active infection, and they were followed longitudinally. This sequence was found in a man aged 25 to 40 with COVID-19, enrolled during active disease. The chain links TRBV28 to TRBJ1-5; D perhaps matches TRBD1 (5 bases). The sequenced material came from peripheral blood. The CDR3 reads CASSAGGSNQPQHF. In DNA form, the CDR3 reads TGTGCCAGCAGTGCCGGGGGGAGCAATCAGCCCCAGCATTTT. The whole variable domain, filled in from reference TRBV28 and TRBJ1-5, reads DVKVTQSSRYLVKRTGEKVFLECVQDMDHENMFWYRQDPGLGLRLIYFSYDVKMKEKGDIPEGYSVSREKKERFSLILESASTNQTSMYLCASSAGGSNQPQHFGDGTRLSIL.